This TCR beta chain originates from a study of T cells after yellow fever vaccination. General study findings and limits: The booster saw the reappearance of most primary-vaccination clones (approximately 97% CD4, about 85% CD8). Although the secondary response was weaker, it peaked faster, at day 5 versus 15. Any FACS-sorted repertoire could hold abundant clonotypes that contaminate it from the bulk population.

This clonotype was seen a handful of times. Its antigen is as yet unknown. Template switching by 5'RACE produced TCR cDNA, adding a universal primer site and UMIs. TCRdb reanalysed the 5' RACE reads using MiXCR and keeps one entry per CDR3 protein. The data contain some 600,000 distinct CDR3 sequences, roughly an eighth of them singletons. The CDR3 sequence is 11 residues long. CDR1 SQVTM and CDR2 ANQGSEA come from the germline V gene. Trimming took 6 bases from V and 4 from J, leaving 6 bases between them. The sample was PBMCs, taken on the day of the yellow fever booster vaccination. This clonotype was sampled from a man aged 30-40 years who received the YFV17D yellow fever vaccine. This chain connects TRBV29-1 to TRBJ2-2; D unclear. DNA for the CDR3: TGCAGCGTAGACTTCACCGGGGAGCTGTTTTTT. Amino acids: CSVDFTGELFF.